This TCR beta chain came from a study of blood T cell repertoires in COVID-19. Overall study context: The United States, Italy and Spain provided the acute and convalescent COVID-19 samples. From T cells, B-cell-depleted T cells, or PBMCs came the material, which was cDNA or gDNA.

Original methodology: Amplification of reference gene primers was used by the study to estimate nucleated cell counts. Here immunoSEQ multiplex PCR was the method, and the copy in TCRdb shows in-frame clones only, minus some. Clone size and the V and J calls come from that table; the DNA yielded D and trimming. The table includes 150,000 or so clones, roughly 70% detected once. The CDR3 is made up of 15 amino acids. Germline V CDR1 and CDR2: SNHLY, FYNNEI. V lost 6 bases and J lost 0, with 12 bases in between. The source material was peripheral blood. The clonotype comes from a woman aged 80 or over with acute or convalescent COVID-19. The chain links TRBV2 to TRBJ2-1, with D perhaps matching TRBD2 (5 bases). CDR3 region: CASRRALLSYNEQFF. The CDR3 bases are TGTGCCAGCAGGAGGGCCCTCCTCTCCTACAATGAGCAGTTCTTC.